This T cell receptor (beta chain) was obtained from a study of read filtering for tumor transcriptome and immune sequencing. Molecular barcoded adaptors covering alpha/delta and beta/gamma chains were used on approximately 400 ng RNA. One entry per CDR3 protein results from TCRdb running MiXCR on the reads. There are about 86,000 distinct CDR3 sequences in the sample; around an eighth occur only once, and about 15% lies in the top ten. Overall study findings and caveats: IR-seq and RNA-seq agreed better without single-read clonotypes.

This clonotype was observed at least ten times. Its specificity is unknown. Between the trimmed V and J ends, which lost 2 bases and 3 bases, there was a span of 8 bases. Germline V gene sequence: CDR1 SGHRS, CDR2 YFSETQ. This CDR3 has 13 residues. The sequence came from a donor at least 40 years old with multiple myeloma. V usage is TRBV5-1 and J usage is TRBJ1-1; D is ambiguous. Sequenced input: a population of CD138-negative cells sorted from bone marrow. The DNA of the CDR3 is TGCGCCAGCAGCTTCCAGCAGGACACTGAAGCTTTCTTT. Translating gives CASSFQQDTEAFF.